This T cell receptor beta chain was obtained from a study of metastatic and nonmetastatic thyroid tumors. This clone qualifies as medium-sized. Its antigen remains unidentified. In the authors' methods: What underpinned the distant-metastasis classifier for papillary thyroid cancer was the set of CDR3 differences across clinicopathological groups. With MiXCR, TCRdb called clones anew from the PCR reads. In this record, the V and J calls reflect TCRdb's handling and not the investigators' own analysis. The sample consists of 25,000 to 30,000 clones, roughly 25% of them appearing once. Germline loops: CDR1 SGHNT, CDR2 YENEEA. V was shortened by 0 bases and J by 3 bases, with 12 bases between the two germline ends. This CDR3 is built from 15 residues. Patients underwent thyroid surgery, and none had received any treatment before it. Study-level points and caveats: Significantly higher TCR beta diversity was reportedly seen in malignant thyroid tumors than benign nodules, in blood and tumor.

The material sequenced was blood. This clonotype was sampled from a female donor with papillary thyroid cancer or a benign thyroid nodule (not recorded which). Some clones in this sample may be carry-over from other donors' samples. The chain employs TRBV11-3 and TRBJ2-7, with D perhaps TRBD2 (6 bases). CDR3 amino acids: CASSLEASEYYEQYF. The CDR3 region has the DNA TGTGCCAGCAGCTTAGAAGCTAGCGAATACTACGAGCAGTACTTC.